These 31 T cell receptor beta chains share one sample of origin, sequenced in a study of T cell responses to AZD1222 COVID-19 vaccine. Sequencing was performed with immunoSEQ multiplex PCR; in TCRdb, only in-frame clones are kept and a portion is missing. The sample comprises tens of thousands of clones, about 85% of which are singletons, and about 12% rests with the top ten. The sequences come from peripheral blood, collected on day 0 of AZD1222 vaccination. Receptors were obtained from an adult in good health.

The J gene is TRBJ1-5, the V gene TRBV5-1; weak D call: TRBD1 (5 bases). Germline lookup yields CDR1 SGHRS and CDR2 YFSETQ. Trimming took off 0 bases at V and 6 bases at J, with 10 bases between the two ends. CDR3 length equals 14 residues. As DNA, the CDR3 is TGCGCCAGCAGCTTGGAAGGGGAGGGTCAGCCCCAGCATTTT. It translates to CASSLEGEGQPQHF. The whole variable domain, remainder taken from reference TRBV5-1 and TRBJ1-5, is KAGVTQTPRYLIKTRGQQVTLSCSPISGHRSVSWYQQTPGQGLQFLFEYFSETQRNKGNFPGRFSGRQFSNSRSEMNVSTLELGDSALYLCASSLEGEGQPQHFGDGTRLSIL.

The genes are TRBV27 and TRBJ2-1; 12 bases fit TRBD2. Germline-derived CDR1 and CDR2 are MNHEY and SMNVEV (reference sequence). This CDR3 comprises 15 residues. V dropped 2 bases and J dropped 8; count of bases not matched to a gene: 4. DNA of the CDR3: TGTGCCAGCAGTTTAAGTCTAGCGGGGGGGCATGAGCAGTTCTTC. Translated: CASSLSLAGGHEQFF.

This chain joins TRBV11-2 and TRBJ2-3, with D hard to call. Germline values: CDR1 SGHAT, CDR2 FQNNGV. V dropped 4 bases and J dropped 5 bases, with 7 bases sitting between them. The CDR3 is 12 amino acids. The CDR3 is CASSWIQDTQYF. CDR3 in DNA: TGTGCCAGCAGCTGGATACAAGATACGCAGTATTTT.

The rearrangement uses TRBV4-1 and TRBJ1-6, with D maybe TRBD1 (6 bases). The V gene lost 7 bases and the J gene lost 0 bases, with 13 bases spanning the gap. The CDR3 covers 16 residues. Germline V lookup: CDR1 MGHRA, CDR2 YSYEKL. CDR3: CASNQGLASYNSPLHF. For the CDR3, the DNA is TGCGCCAGCAATCAGGGGTTGGCCTCCTATAATTCACCCCTCCACTTT.

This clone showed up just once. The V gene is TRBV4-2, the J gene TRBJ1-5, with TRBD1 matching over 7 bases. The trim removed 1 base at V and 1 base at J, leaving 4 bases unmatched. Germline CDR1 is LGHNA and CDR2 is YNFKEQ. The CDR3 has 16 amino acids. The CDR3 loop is CASSQGGQVSNQPQHF. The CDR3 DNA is TGTGCCAGCAGCCAAGGAGGACAGGTCAGCAATCAGCCCCAGCATTTT.

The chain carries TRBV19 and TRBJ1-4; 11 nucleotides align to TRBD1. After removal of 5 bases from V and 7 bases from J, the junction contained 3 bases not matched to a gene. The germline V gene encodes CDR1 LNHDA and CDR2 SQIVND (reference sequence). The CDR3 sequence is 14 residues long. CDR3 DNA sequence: TGTGCCAGTAGTGAGGGGACAGGGGGTGAAAAACTGTTTTTT. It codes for CASSEGTGGEKLFF.

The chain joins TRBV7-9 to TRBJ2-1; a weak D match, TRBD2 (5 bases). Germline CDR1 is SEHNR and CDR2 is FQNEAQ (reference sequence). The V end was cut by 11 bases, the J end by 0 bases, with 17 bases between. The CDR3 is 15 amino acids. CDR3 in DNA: TGTGCCTCATCCGCGACTGGGAGCTCCTACAATGAGCAGTTCTTC. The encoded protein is CASSATGSSYNEQFF.

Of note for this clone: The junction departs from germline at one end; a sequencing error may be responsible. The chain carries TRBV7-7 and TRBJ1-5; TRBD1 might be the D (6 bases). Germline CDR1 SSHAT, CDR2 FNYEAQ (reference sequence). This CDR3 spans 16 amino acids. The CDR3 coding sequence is TGTGCTAGCAGTCCTGTGGGGGGGCGGCCCGGACAGCCCCAGCATTTT. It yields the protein CASSPVGGRPGQPQHF.

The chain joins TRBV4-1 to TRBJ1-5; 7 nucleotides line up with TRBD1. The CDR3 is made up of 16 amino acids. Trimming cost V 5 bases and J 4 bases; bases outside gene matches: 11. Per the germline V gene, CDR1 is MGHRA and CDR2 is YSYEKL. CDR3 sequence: CASSYGPDRMNQPQHF. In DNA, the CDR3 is TGCGCCAGCAGCTATGGCCCGGACAGGATGAATCAGCCCCAGCATTTT.

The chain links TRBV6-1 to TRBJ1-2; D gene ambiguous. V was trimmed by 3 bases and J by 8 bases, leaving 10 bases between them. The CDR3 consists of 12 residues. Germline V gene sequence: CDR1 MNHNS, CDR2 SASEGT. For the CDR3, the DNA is TGTGCCAGCAGTGATTTCCGGCCCGGCTACACCTTC. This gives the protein CASSDFRPGYTF.

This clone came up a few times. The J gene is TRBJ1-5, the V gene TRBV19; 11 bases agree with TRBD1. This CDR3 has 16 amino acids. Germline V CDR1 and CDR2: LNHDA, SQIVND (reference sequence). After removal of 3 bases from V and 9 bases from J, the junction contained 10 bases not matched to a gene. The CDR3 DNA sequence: TGTGCCAGTAGTATGCTGGACAGGGGGCCGTCTACGCCCCAGCATTTT. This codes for CASSMLDRGPSTPQHF.

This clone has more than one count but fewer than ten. Written as DNA, the CDR3 is TGTGCCAGCAGCGACCAGACGGAACTGAACACTGAAGCTTTCTTT. It specifies CASSDQTELNTEAFF. The gene calls are TRBV6-5 and TRBJ1-1, with unresolved D. The CDR3 totals 15 residues. The germline V gene has CDR1 MNHEY and CDR2 SVGAGI. V was pared by 6 bases and J by 0 bases, with 14 bases between.

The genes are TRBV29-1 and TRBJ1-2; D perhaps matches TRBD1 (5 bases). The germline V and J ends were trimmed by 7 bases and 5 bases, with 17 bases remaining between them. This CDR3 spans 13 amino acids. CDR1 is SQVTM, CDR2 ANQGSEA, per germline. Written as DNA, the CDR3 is TGCAGCGGGCTCAGGAGGGGTGGGTATGGCTACACCTTC. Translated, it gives CSGLRRGGYGYTF.

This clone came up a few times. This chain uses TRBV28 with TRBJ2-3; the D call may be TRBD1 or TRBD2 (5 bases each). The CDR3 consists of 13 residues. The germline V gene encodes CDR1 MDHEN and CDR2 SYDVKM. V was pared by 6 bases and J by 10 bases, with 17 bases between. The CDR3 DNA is TGTGCCAGCAGCGGGACGGTGAGATTTTCGCAGTATTTT. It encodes CASSGTVRFSQYF.

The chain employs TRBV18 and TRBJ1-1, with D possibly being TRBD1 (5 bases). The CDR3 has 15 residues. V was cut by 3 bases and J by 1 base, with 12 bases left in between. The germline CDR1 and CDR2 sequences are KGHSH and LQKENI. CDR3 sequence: CASSPTQEPNTEAFF. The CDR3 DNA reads TGTGCCAGCTCACCTACACAGGAGCCGAACACTGAAGCTTTCTTT.

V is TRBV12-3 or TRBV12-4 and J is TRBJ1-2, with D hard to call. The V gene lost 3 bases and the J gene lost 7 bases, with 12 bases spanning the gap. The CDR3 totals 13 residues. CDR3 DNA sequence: TGTGCCAGCAGTTTCGAGAGCTATGCTGGCTACACCTTC. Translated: CASSFESYAGYTF.

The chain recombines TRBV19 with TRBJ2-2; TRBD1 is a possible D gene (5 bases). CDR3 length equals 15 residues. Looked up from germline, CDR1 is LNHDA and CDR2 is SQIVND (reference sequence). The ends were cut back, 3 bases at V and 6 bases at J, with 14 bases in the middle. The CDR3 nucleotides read TGTGCCAGTAGTATGTGGCAGGGTTGGGCCGGGGAGCTGTTTTTT. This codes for CASSMWQGWAGELFF. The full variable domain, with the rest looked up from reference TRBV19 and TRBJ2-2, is DGGITQSPKYLFRKEGQNVTLSCEQNLNHDAMYWYRQDPGQGLRLIYYSQIVNDFQKGDIAEGYSVSREKKESFPLTVTSAQKNPTAFYLCASSMWQGWAGELFFGEGSRLTVL.

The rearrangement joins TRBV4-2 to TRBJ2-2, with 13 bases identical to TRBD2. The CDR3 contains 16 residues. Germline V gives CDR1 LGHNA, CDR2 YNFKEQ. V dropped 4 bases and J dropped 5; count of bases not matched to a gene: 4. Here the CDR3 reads CASSPGLAGETGELFF. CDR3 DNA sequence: TGTGCCAGCAGCCCCGGACTAGCGGGGGAGACCGGGGAGCTGTTTTTT.

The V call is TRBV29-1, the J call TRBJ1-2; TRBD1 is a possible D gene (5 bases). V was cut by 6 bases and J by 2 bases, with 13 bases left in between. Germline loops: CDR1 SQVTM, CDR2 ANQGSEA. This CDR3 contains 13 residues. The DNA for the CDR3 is TGCAGCGTGGGACTGGCCCAAAACTATGGCTACACCTTC. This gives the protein CSVGLAQNYGYTF.

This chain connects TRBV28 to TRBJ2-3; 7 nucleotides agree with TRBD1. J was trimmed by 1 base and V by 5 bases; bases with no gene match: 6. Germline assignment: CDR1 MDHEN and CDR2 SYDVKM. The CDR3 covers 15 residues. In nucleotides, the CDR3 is TGTGCCAGCAGTGACAGGGTATCTGGCACAGATACGCAGTATTTT. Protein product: CASSDRVSGTDTQYF.

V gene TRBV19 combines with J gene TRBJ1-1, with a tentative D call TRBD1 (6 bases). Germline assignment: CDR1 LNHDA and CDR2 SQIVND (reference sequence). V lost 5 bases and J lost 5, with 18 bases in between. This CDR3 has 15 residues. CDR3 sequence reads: CASSSGTSVATEAFF. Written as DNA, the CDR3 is TGTGCCAGTAGTTCCGGGACAAGTGTGGCTACTGAAGCTTTCTTT.

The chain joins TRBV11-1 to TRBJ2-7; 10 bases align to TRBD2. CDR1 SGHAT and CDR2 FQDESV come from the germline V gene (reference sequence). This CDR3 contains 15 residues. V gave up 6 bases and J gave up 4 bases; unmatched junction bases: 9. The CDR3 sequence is CASSKTGTSDYEQYF. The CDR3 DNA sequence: TGTGCCAGCAGTAAGACCGGGACTAGCGATTACGAGCAGTACTTC.

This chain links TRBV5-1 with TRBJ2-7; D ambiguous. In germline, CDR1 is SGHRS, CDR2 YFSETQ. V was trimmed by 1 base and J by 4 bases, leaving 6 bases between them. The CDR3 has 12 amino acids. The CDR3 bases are TGCGCCAGCAGCTTGATCGGGTACGAGCAGTACTTC. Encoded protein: CASSLIGYEQYF.

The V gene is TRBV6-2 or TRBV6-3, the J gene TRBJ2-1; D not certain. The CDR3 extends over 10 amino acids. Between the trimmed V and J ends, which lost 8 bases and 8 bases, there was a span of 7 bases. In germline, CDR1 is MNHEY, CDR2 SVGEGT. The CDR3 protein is CASGSYEQFF. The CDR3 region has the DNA TGTGCCAGCGGTTCCTATGAGCAGTTCTTC.

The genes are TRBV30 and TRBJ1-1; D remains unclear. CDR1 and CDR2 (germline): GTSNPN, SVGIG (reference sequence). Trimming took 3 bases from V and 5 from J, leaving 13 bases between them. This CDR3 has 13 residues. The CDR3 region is CAWSPGGSTEAFF. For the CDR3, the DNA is TGTGCCTGGAGCCCTGGAGGGAGTACTGAAGCTTTCTTT.

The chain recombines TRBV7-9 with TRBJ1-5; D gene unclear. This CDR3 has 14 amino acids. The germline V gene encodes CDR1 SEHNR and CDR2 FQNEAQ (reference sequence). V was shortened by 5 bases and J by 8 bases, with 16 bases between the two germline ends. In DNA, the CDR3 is TGTGCCAGCAGCACAAAGTGGGATCTTAAGCCCCAGCATTTT. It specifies CASSTKWDLKPQHF.

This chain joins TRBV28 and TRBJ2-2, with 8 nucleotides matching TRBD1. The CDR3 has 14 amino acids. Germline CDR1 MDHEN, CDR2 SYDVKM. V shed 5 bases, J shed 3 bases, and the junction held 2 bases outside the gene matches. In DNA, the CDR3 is TGTGCCAGCAGTGCGGGACAGGACACCGGGGAGCTGTTTTTT. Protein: CASSAGQDTGELFF.

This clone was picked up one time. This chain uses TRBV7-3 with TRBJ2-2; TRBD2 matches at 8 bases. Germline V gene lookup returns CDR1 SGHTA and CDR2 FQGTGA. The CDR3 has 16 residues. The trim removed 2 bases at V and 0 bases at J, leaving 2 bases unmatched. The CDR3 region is CASSLRGGSNTGELFF. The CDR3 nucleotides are TGTGCCAGCAGCTTACGGGGGGGCTCGAACACCGGGGAGCTGTTTTTT.

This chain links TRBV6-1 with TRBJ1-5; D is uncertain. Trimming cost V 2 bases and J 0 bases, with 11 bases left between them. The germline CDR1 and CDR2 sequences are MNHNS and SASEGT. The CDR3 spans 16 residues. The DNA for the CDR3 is TGTGCCAGCAGTGAAAGATCGCGTGATAGCAATCAGCCCCAGCATTTT. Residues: CASSERSRDSNQPQHF.

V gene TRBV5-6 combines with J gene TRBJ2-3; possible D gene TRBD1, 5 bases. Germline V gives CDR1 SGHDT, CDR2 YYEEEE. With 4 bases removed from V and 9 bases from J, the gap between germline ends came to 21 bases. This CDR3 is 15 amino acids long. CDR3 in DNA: TGTGCCAGCAGCCTGCCCGACTTAGGGGTATTCACGCAGTATTTT. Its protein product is CASSLPDLGVFTQYF.

The CDR3 protein is CATSGGALNNEQFF. Written as DNA, the CDR3 is TGTGCCACCTCGGGGGGGGCCTTAAACAATGAGCAGTTCTTC. The chain has TRBV27 and TRBJ2-1; TRBD2 matches 8 bases. The V gene's germline CDR1 is MNHEY and CDR2 SMNVEV (reference sequence). This CDR3 comprises 14 residues. With 10 bases clipped from V and 5 bases from J, the junction kept 10 bases outside the gene matches.